A single T cell receptor (beta chain) is shown here with its context. The sample belongs to a study of T cell responses to AZD1222 COVID-19 vaccine. This CDR3 region has 11 residues. Per the germline V gene, CDR1 is ENHRY and CDR2 is SYGVKD. After removal of 9 bases from V and 4 bases from J, the junction contained 2 bases not matched to a gene. Sequenced by immunoSEQ multiplex PCR; TCRdb stores in-frame clones only, minus some. The sample holds 130,000 to 150,000 clones; around 83% are singletons and the top ten take less than 6%. This sequence originates from an adult who received the AZD1222 COVID-19 vaccine. Source: peripheral blood, taken 28 days after the second AZD1222 dose. This chain joins TRBV10-3 and TRBJ1-2, with 7 bases that match TRBD1. This CDR3 is CAIWDSYGYTF. CDR3 coding DNA: TGTGCCATTTGGGACAGCTATGGCTACACCTTC.